Listed below are T cell receptor beta chains from one sample, sequenced in a study of T cell responses to AZD1222 COVID-19 vaccine. Using immunoSEQ multiplex PCR, the repertoire was profiled, and TCRdb retains in-frame clones only, with some absent. The table lists about 97,000 clones, about 89% of them singletons. Sequences were derived from peripheral blood, sampled on day 0 of AZD1222 vaccination. These receptors were collected from an adult in good health. CDR3s include the opening cysteine and the closing phenylalanine or tryptophan.

length: 12
J: TRBJ1-1
V: TRBV5-1
CDR3: CASSLDRTEAFF

length: 11
J: TRBJ2-7
V: TRBV4-1
CDR3: CASSLSGQQYF

length: 14
J: TRBJ1-5
V: TRBV12-5
CDR3: CASGPMGGNQPQHF

length: 13
J: TRBJ2-5
V: TRBV5-4
CDR3: CASAGTTTETQYF

length: 14
J: TRBJ2-3
V: TRBV19
CDR3: CASNDLSSRDTQYF

length: 11
J: TRBJ2-7
V: TRBV30
CDR3: CAWSTRHEQYF

length: 12
J: TRBJ2-7
V: TRBV28
CDR3: CASSWTSYEQYF

length: 15
J: TRBJ1-2
V: TRBV25-1
CDR3: CASSVSRDGGYGYTF

length: 13
J: TRBJ1-2
V: TRBV27
CDR3: CASSIDLNYGYTF

length: 12
J: TRBJ2-5
V: TRBV29-1
CDR3: CSVLRGQETQYF

length: 14
J: TRBJ1-1
V: TRBV27
CDR3: CASNRAYGNTEAFF

length: 15
J: TRBJ2-7
V: TRBV4-1
CDR3: CASSQGRSRDYEQYF

length: 15
J: TRBJ2-1
V: TRBV3-1/TRBV3-2
CDR3: CASSQISGTYNEQFF

length: 13
J: TRBJ1-2
V: TRBV7-9
CDR3: CASSWDREGGYTF

length: 13
J: TRBJ2-1
V: TRBV27
CDR3: CASTPTGINEQFF

length: 14
J: TRBJ1-2
V: TRBV4-2
CDR3: CASSQDLGNYGYTF

length: 12
J: TRBJ1-3
V: TRBV12-3/TRBV12-4
CDR3: CASTPLRNTIYF

length: 14
J: TRBJ1-1
V: TRBV6-5
CDR3: CASSYSVAAFEAFF

length: 13
J: TRBJ1-1
V: TRBV29-1
CDR3: CSVGKIMNTEAFF

length: 17
J: TRBJ1-2
V: TRBV7-8
CDR3: CASSLVAQGEKTFGYTF

length: 12
J: TRBJ1-2
V: TRBV29-1
CDR3: CSVTKGSDGYTF

length: 15
J: TRBJ2-1
V: TRBV5-5
CDR3: CASSLDGGTYNEQFF

length: 16
J: TRBJ1-6
V: TRBV4-1
CDR3: CASSPMVDQNILPLHF

length: 14
J: TRBJ1-4
V: TRBV2
CDR3: CASSPRQGNEKLFF

length: 17
J: TRBJ2-1
V: TRBV5-5
CDR3: CASRPGVTGAFYNEQFF

length: 17
J: TRBJ2-3
V: TRBV6-2/TRBV6-3
CDR3: CASSLLAGTGEADTQYF

length: 13
J: TRBJ2-3
V: TRBV28
CDR3: CASGGRSPDTQYF

length: 16
J: TRBJ2-1
V: TRBV14
CDR3: CASSQVSQGLYNEQFF

length: 13
J: TRBJ1-3
V: TRBV28
CDR3: CASSEGVGDTIYF

length: 14
J: TRBJ1-2
V: TRBV27
CDR3: CASSLSARGYGYTF

length: 15
J: TRBJ2-7
V: TRBV9
CDR3: CASSVGAGGPYEQYF

length: 16
J: TRBJ2-5
V: TRBV6-5
CDR3: CASSFESGMVGETQYF

length: 16
J: TRBJ1-2
V: TRBV4-3
CDR3: CASSQGLTGQSYGYTF

length: 14
J: TRBJ2-3
V: TRBV6-4
CDR3: CASSLAGGPDTQYF

length: 15
J: TRBJ1-2
V: TRBV5-1
CDR3: CASSLEWTSLYGYTF

length: 12
J: TRBJ2-1
V: TRBV12-3/TRBV12-4
CDR3: CASSPTTRAKFF

length: 16
J: TRBJ2-1
V: TRBV5-4
CDR3: CASSSRGGTSYNEQFF

length: 15
J: TRBJ1-1
V: TRBV7-2
CDR3: CASSLPAALNTEAFF

length: 17
J: TRBJ2-3
V: TRBV4-1
CDR3: CASSQGGDGGRTDTQYF

length: 13
J: TRBJ1-2
V: TRBV4-3
CDR3: CASSPWDSYGYTF

length: 13
J: TRBJ2-7
V: TRBV25-1
CDR3: CASSDRALGSQYF

length: 12
J: TRBJ2-7
V: TRBV6-5
CDR3: CASSWDGYEQYF

length: 15
J: TRBJ1-2
V: TRBV3-1/TRBV3-2
CDR3: CASSRAGPGQGGYTF

length: 14
J: TRBJ1-3
V: TRBV9
CDR3: CASSPRTGVNTIYF

length: 13
J: TRBJ1-2
V: TRBV6-6
CDR3: CASSYSIGPLYTF

length: 14
J: TRBJ1-4
V: TRBV10-3
CDR3: CAISRLGGNEKLFF

length: 14
J: TRBJ1-5
V: TRBV6-5
CDR3: CASRSRGHNQPQHF

length: 14
J: TRBJ1-1
V: TRBV20-1
CDR3: CSASIGNPNTEAFF

length: 13
J: TRBJ2-7
V: TRBV9
CDR3: CASSRQGYYEQYF

length: 19
J: TRBJ1-6
V: TRBV4-3
CDR3: CASSQDAVGGAGYNSPLHF

length: 15
J: TRBJ1-1
V: TRBV18
CDR3: CASSPGQGENTEAFF

length: 13
J: TRBJ1-1
V: TRBV7-2
CDR3: CASSLGGFGEAFF

length: 15
J: TRBJ2-5
V: TRBV7-9
CDR3: CASSPGQGFQETQYF